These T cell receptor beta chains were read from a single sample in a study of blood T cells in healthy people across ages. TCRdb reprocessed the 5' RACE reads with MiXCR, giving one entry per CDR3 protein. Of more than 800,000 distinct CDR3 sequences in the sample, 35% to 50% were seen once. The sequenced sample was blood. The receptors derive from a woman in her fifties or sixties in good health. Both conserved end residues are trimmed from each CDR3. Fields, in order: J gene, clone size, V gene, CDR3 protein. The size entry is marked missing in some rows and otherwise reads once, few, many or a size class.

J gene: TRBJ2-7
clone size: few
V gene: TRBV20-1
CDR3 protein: SARVSGRVHEQY

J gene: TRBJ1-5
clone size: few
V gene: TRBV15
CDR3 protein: ATSRGNQPQH

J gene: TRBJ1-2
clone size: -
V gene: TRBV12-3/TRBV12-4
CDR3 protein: ASAQIYGYT

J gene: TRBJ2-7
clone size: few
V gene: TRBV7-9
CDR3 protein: ASSEGLAGLFYEQY

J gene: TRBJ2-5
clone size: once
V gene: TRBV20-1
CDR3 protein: SVSLQETQY

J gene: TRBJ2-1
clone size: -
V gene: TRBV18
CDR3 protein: ASSSSRGRDEQF

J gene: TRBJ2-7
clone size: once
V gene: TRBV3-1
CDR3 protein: ASSQDLAGTGEQY

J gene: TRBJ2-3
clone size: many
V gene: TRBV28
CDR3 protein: ASTTRDTQY

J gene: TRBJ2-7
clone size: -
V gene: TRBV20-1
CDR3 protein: SACGDADNEQY

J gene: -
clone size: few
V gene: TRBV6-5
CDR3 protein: ASSYGLAGVFEQY

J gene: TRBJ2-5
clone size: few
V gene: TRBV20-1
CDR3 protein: SARAPSGGRETQY

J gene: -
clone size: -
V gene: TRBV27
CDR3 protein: ASSFLSAGYPYEQY

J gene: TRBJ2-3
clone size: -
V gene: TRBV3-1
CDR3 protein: ASSQAGLAGEGDTQY

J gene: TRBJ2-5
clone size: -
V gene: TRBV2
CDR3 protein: ASSGGTSGDYNEQY

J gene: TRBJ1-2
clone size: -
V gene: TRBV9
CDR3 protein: ASSGGLKDGYT

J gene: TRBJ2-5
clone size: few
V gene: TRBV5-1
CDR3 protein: ASSLMGQVETQY

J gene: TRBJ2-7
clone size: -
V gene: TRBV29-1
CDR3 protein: SDTPGLSIPGQY

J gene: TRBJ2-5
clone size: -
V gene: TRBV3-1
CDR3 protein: ASSQGGLTQETQY

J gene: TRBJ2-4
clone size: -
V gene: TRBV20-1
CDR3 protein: SARDFAPSNIQY

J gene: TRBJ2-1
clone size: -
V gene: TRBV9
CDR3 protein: ASSVSAGTVPYEQF

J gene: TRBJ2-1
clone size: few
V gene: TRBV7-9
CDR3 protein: ASSQGQKKQF

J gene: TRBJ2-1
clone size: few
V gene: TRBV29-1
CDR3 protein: SASSSRRNEQF